The sequence of this TCR beta chain was determined in a study of long-term antiretroviral therapy in people with HIV. Study-wide background: Samples from the earliest time points predate the 2015 immediate-ART recommendation by about a decade.

Turning to this clone: Its antigen is not identified.

General observations from the study: Collection spanned 2004 to 2017; ART regimens may be less effective than current ones. Transplant donor controls retained higher diversity, though diversity increased after ART.

Amounts of 1-10 million cryopreserved PBMC were held in the samples before DNA extraction. Running of the v3.0 immunoSEQ assay took place at survey level. Measured with immunoSEQ multiplex PCR; TCRdb has only the in-frame clones, and not every one. This sample carries around 18,000 clones, roughly 91% of them seen once, and the ten largest clones take more than 9%. Germline CDR1 MNHEY, CDR2 SMNVEV (reference sequence). The V gene end was trimmed by 3 bases and the J gene end by 2 bases; junction bases not matched to a gene: 4. The CDR3 spans 15 residues. The clonotype originates from a man in his fifties with HIV. The sequenced sample was unsorted PBMCs, obtained 3 years after starting antiretroviral therapy. The chain combines TRBV27 with TRBJ1-5; TRBD1 agrees at 7 bases. DNA of the CDR3: TGTGCCAGCAGTTTTGGGCAGGGGGGCAATCAGCCCCAGCATTTT. Amino acids: CASSFGQGGNQPQHF.